This TCR beta chain was sequenced during a study of blood T cells in healthy people across ages. The CDR3 runs 14 residues. Trimming removed 3 bases at V and 0 bases at J, with 6 bases between. Then a second PCR, running about 7 to 11 cycles, was carried out with a sample-barcoded 5' primer and a J-beta primer mix. TCRdb called the 5' RACE reads again in MiXCR, with one record for every CDR3 protein. The top ten clones hold around 22% of a sample with 700,000 to 950,000 distinct CDR3 sequences, about three fifths of them seen once. The table lists this clonotype with many counts. The gene calls are TRBV12-3 or TRBV12-4 and TRBJ2-4; D uncertain. Sequencing input: blood. This clonotype originated in a young man in good health. The CDR3 DNA is TGTGCCAGCAGTTTCGCTGTAGCCAAAAACATTCAGTACTTC. This gives the protein CASSFAVAKNIQYF.